This entry features one T cell receptor (beta chain) sequence. Its antigen is undetermined. This CDR3 is 15 amino acids long. Germline CDR1 LNHDA, CDR2 SQIVND (reference sequence). The junction had 12 bases not matched to a gene; V was cut back by 10 bases and J by 2 bases. The entry originates in a study of OX40 agonist ivuxolimab in advanced cancers. Turning to the study itself: The mean age was around 56 years, ranging from 23 to 79, with under 90% of participants male. Study-wide findings and caveats: Which antigen the expanded peripheral T cells recognized is unknown. The CD4+ and CD8+ T cells in the blood had expanded clonally by week 6 at 0.1 to 3.0 mg/kg.

Assay used: immunoSEQ multiplex PCR; TCRdb lists only in-frame clones, some missing. This repertoire shows roughly 60,000 clones, around 83% found once; its top ten account for about 2.9%. The genes are TRBV19 and TRBJ2-3; 7 bases agree with TRBD1. This TCR was sampled from an adult with an advanced solid tumor such as melanoma, head and neck, liver or kidney cancer. The sequenced sample was CD4+ or CD8+ T cells sorted from blood, obtained in a trial of the OX40 agonist ivuxolimab. CDR3 nucleotides: TGTGCCACCACACACTCCGGGACAGTCACAGATACGCAGTATTTT. The encoded protein is CATTHSGTVTDTQYF.